The rows below give T cell receptor beta chains drawn from one sample of a study of molecular identifiers for immune sequencing clone quantification. TCRdb re-called the PCR reads through MiXCR, storing one row per CDR3 protein. The table has approximately 590,000 distinct CDR3 sequences, roughly 25% seen once; the top ten hold 0.7% to 0.95%. The sequenced sample consisted of naive CD8+ T cells from blood, with Jurkat cell RNA spiked in. All receptors derive from a human donor in good health. Some libraries in this study had Jurkat cell RNA spiked in. Each CDR3 is given with its conserved first and last residue. A D gene is named only where the DNA matches it firmly. Size is omitted from some rows. Given values are once, few, many or a class for expanded clones.

TRBJ1-2 few TRBV7-6 NA TGTGCCAGCAGCGGCCAGGCCAATAACTATGGCTACACCTTC CASSGQANNYGYTF
TRBJ2-7 NA TRBV3-1 NA TGTGCCAGCAGCCATGAGGGACACTACTACGAGCAGTACTTC CASSHEGHYYEQYF
TRBJ1-1 many TRBV29-1 NA TGCAGCGTTGAAGGCAGGCAGAACACTGAAGCTTTCTTT CSVEGRQNTEAFF
TRBJ2-1 few TRBV20-1 NA TGCAGTGCTATTGACTTCCCGATGGGCAATGGGCAGTTCTTC CSAIDFPMGNGQFF
TRBJ2-7 many TRBV28 NA TGTGCCAGCAGTCCACCCTCCGGGACATTCCAGTACTTC CASSPPSGTFQYF
TRBJ1-1 NA TRBV7-9 NA TGTGCCAGCAGGTCAGGGATTTACACTGAAGCTTTCTTT CASRSGIYTEAFF
TRBJ2-5 many TRBV7-9 NA TGTGCCAGCAGCCCCGCCTGGGGAGAGACCCAGTACTTC CASSPAWGETQYF
TRBJ2-2 many TRBV5-8 TRBD1 TGTGCCAGCAGCGGGACAGGGCGGACCGGGGAGCTGTTTTTT CASSGTGRTGELFF
TRBJ2-3 many TRBV12-3/TRBV12-4 TRBD1 TGTGCCAGCAGTACACAGGGGGCCCTCACAGATACGCAGTATTTT CASSTQGALTDTQYF
TRBJ1-4 few TRBV9 NA TGTGCCAGCAGCCCGCACGGGGGGCAGCTTAATGAAAAACTGTTTTTT CASSPHGGQLNEKLFF
TRBJ2-7 few TRBV4-1 NA TGCGCCAGCAGCCAAGTCAGGGACCACTACGAGCAGTACTTC CASSQVRDHYEQYF
TRBJ2-3 NA TRBV11-2 TRBD2 TGTGCCAGCAGCTCCCCGGGGGAGGGCTGGACAGATACGCAGTATTTT CASSSPGEGWTDTQYF
TRBJ2-5 few TRBV3-1 NA TGTGCCAGCAGCCAACAGGAAGAGACCCAGTACTTC CASSQQEETQYF
TRBJ2-5 few TRBV27 NA TGTGCCAGCAGTTACTCGGCAGGGTCGACCCAGTACTTC CASSYSAGSTQYF
TRBJ1-6 many TRBV5-4 NA TGTGCCAGCAGCTTCCAAGGGGGTAATTCACCCCTCCACTTT CASSFQGGNSPLHF
TRBJ2-7 NA TRBV19 NA TGTGCCAGTAGAATAGTGACCAGCCCCTCCTACGAGCAGTACTTC CASRIVTSPSYEQYF